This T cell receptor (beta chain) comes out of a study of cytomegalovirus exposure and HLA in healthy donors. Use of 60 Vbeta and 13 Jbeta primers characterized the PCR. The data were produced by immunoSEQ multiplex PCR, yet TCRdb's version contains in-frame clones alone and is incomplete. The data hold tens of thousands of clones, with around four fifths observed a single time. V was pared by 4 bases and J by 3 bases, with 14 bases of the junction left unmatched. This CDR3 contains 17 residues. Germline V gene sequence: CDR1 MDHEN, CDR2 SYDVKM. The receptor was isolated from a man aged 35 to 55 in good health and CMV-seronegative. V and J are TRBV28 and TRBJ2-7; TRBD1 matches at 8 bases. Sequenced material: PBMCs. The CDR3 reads CASSSVGEPGGGYEQYF. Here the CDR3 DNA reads TGTGCCAGCAGTTCAGTCGGGGAACCAGGGGGCGGCTACGAGCAGTACTTC.